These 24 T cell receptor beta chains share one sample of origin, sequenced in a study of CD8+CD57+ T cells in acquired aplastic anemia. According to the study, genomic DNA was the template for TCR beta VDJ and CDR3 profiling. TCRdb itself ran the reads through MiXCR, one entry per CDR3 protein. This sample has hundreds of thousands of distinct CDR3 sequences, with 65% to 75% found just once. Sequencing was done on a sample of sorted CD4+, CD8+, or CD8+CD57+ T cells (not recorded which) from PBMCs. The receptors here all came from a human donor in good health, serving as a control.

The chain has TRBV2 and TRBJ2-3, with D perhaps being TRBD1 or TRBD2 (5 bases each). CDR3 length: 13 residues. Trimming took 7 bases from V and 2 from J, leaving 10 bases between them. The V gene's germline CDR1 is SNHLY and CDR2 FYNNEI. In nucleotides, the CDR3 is TGTGCCAGCATGATGGGGGACACAGATACGCAGTATTTT. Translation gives CASMMGDTDTQYF.

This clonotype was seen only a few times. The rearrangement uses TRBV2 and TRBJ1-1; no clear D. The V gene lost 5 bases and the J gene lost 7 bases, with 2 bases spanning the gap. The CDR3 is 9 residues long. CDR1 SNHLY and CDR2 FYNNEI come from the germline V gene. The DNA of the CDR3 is TGTGCCAGCAGTTTTGAAGCTTTCTTT. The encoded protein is CASSFEAFF.

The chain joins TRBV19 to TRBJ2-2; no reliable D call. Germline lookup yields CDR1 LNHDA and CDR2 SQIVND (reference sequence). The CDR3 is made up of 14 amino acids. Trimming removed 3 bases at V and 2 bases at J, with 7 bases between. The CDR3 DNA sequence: TGTGCCAGTAGTATCGCCACCAACACCGGGGAGCTGTTTTTT. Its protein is CASSIATNTGELFF.

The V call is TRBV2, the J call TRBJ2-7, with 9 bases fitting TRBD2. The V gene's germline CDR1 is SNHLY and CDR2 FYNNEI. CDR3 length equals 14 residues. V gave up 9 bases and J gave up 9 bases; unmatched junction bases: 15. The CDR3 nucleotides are TGTGCCAGTAGTCCCCGCGGCGGGAGGGTCGCGCAGTACTTC. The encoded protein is CASSPRGGRVAQYF.

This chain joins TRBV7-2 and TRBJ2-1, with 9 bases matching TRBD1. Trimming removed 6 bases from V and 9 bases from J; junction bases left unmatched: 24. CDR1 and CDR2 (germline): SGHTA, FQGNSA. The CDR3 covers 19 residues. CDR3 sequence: CASSYSPGGGTGQWVEQFF. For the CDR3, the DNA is TGTGCCAGCAGTTACTCCCCGGGGGGAGGGACAGGGCAATGGGTTGAGCAGTTCTTC.

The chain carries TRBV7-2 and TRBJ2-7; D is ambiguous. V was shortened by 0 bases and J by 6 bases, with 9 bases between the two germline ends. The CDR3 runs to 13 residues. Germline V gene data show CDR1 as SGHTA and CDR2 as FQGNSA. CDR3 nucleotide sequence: TGTGCCAGCAGCTTAGCACCGAGAGGCGAGCAGTACTTC. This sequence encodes CASSLAPRGEQYF.

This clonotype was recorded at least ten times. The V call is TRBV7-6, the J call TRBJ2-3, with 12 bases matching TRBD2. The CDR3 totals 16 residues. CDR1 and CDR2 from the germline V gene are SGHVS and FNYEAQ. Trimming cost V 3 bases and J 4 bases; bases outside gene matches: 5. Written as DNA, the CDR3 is TGTGCCAGCAGCTTTATCGCTAGCGGGGGGGCAGATACGCAGTATTTT. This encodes CASSFIASGGADTQYF.

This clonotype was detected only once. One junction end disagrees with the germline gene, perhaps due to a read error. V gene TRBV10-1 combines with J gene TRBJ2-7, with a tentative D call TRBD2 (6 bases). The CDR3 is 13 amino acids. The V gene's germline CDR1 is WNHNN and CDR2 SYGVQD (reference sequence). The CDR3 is CASSEGRKTTAYF. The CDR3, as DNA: TGTGCCAGCAGTGAGGGGAGGAAGACTACCGCTTACTTC.

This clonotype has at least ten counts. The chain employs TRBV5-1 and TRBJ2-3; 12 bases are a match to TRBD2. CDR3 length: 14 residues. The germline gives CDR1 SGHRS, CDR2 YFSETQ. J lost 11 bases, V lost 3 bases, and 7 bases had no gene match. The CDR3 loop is CASSSSGGAGVQYF. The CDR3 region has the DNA TGCGCCAGCAGCTCTAGCGGGGGGGCCGGTGTGCAGTATTTT. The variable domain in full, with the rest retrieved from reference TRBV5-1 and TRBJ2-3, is KAGVTQTPRYLIKTRGQQVTLSCSPISGHRSVSWYQQTPGQGLQFLFEYFSETQRNKGNFPGRFSGRQFSNSRSEMNVSTLELGDSALYLCASSSSGGAGVQYFGPGTRLTVL.

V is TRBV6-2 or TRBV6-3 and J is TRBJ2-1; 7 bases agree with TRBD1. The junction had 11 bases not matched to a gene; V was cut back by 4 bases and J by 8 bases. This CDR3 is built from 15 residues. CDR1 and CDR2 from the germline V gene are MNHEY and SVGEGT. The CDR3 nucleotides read TGTGCCAGCAGTTTGACAGGGAACCCCTCGGATGAGCAGTTCTTC. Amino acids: CASSLTGNPSDEQFF.

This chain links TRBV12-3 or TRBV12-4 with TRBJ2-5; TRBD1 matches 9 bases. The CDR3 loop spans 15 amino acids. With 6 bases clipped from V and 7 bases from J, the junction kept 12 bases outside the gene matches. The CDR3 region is CASRSVPGQGWTQYF. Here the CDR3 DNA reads TGTGCCAGCAGGAGTGTGCCGGGACAGGGCTGGACCCAGTACTTC.

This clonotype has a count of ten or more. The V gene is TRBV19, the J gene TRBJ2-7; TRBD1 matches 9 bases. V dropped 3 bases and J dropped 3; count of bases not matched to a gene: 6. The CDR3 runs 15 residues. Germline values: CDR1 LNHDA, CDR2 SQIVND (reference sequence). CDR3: CASSIGDRVGYEQYF. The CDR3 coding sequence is TGTGCCAGTAGTATTGGGGACAGGGTGGGCTACGAGCAGTACTTC.

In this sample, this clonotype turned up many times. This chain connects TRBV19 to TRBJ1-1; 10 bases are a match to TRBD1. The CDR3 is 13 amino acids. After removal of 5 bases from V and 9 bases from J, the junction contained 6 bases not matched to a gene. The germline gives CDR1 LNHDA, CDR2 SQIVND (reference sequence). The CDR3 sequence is CASSRTGGRQAFF. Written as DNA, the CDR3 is TGTGCCAGTAGTCGGACAGGGGGTCGCCAAGCTTTCTTT.

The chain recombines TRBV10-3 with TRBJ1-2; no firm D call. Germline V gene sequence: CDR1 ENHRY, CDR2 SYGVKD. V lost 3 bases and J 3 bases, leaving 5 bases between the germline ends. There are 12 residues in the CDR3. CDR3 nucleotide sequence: TGTGCCATCAGTGACGGGGACTATGGCTACACCTTC. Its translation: CAISDGDYGYTF.

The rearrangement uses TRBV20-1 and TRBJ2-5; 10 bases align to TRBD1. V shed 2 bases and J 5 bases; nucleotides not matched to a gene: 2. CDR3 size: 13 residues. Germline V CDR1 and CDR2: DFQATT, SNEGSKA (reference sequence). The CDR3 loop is CSARRTGGETQYF. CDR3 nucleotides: TGCAGTGCTAGAAGGACAGGGGGGGAGACCCAGTACTTC.

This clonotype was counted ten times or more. The CDR3 loop reads CASSPPPSVDYRRLCMWPLHF. The CDR3 nucleotides read TGTGCCAGCAGTCCTCCTCCTTCCGTCGATTACCGACGGTTATGTATGTGGCCCCTCCACTTT. This chain uses TRBV6-4 with TRBJ1-6; unclear D gene. The germline gives CDR1 MRHNA, CDR2 SNTAGT. V was pared by 5 bases and J by 13 bases, with 39 bases between. CDR3 length: 21 amino acids.

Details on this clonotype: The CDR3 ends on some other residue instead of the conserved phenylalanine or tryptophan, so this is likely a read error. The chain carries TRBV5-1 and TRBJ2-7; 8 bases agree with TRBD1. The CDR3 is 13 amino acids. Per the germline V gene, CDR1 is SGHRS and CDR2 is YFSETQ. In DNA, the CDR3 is TGCGCTAGCAGCTTAGACAGGGGAGACGAGCAGTACTCC. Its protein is CASSLDRGDEQYS.

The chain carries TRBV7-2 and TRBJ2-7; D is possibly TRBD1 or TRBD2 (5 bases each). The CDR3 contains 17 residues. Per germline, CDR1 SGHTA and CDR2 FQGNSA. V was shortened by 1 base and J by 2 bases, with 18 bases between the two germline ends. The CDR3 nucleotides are TGTGCCAGCAGCTTAGGTTCGTTCAGGGCGGAGGCCTACGAGCAGTACTTC. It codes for CASSLGSFRAEAYEQYF.

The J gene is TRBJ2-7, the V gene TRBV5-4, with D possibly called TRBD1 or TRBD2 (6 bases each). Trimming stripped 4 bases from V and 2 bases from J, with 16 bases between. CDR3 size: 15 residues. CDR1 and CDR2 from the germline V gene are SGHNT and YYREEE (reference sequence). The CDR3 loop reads CASSLGGRETYEQYF. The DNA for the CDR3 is TGTGCCAGCAGCCTGGGGGGCAGGGAAACCTACGAGCAGTACTTC.

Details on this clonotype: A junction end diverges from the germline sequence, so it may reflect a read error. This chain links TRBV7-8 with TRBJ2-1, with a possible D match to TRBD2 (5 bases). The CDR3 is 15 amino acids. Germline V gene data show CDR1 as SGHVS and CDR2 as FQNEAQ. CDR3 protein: CASSPRQSTGELRYF. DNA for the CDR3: TGTGCCAGCAGCCCACGGCAGAGCACCGGGGAGCTGCGTTACTTC.

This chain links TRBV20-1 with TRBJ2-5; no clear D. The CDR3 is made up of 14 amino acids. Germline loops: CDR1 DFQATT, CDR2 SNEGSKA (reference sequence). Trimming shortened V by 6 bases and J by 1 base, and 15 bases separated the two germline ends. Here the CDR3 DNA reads TGCAGTGCCACCAATCGTCTCGGCCAAGAGACCCAGTACTTC. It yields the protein CSATNRLGQETQYF.

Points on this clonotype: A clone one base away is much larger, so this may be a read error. The DNA of the CDR3 is TGTGCCAACAGCTTAAGTGGGGGCTCTGTGGAGACCCAGTACTTC. Its translation is CANSLSGGSVETQYF. This chain uses TRBV7-3 with TRBJ2-5; D might be TRBD1 (6 bases). The CDR3 length is 15 residues. The V gene's germline CDR1 is SGHTA and CDR2 FQGTGA.

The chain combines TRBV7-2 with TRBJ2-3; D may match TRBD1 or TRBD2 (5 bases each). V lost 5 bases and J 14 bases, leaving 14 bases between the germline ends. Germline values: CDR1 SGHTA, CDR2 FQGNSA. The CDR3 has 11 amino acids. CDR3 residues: CASSPGPERYF. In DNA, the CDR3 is TGTGCCAGCAGCCCGGGACCAGAACGGTATTTT.

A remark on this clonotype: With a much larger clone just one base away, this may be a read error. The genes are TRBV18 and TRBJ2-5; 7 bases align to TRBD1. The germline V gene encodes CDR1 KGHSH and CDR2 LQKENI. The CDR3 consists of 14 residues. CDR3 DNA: TGTGTCAGCTCCCCTTTAGACAGGGCGGAGACCCAGTACTTC. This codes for CVSSPLDRAETQYF.